A single sample gave rise to the 11 T cell receptor beta chains below, sequenced in a study of spatial heterogeneity in lung cancer. TCRdb called the 5' RACE reads again in MiXCR, with one record for every CDR3 protein. This table holds under 150,000 distinct CDR3 sequences, more than 9% found once. Time point indicated: blood at routine non-recurrence follow-up after resection. Unsorted whole RNA samples from tumor, nontumor lung or frozen PBMC were sequenced. Sample: PBMCs, taken at follow-up. The source of these receptors is a male donor with early-stage non-small cell lung cancer.

Ten or more counts support this clonotype. The CDR3 region is CASKSGSANPEQYF. The DNA for the CDR3 is TGTGCCAGCAAGTCAGGGTCGGCGAATCCCGAGCAGTACTTC. The chain employs TRBV2 and TRBJ2-7, with a weak D call TRBD1 (5 bases). Trimming removed 7 bases at V and 6 bases at J, with 19 bases between. The CDR3 covers 14 residues. Germline lookup yields CDR1 SNHLY and CDR2 FYNNEI.

The chain carries TRBV3-1 and TRBJ1-1; 10 bases map to TRBD1. CDR1 LGHDT and CDR2 YNNKEL come from the germline V gene (reference sequence). The CDR3 has 17 amino acids. After removal of 3 bases from V and 1 base from J, the junction contained 8 bases not matched to a gene. This CDR3 is CASSHPTGGAQNTEAFF. CDR3 nucleotides: TGTGCCAGCAGCCACCCGACAGGGGGCGCACAGAACACTGAAGCTTTCTTT.

The chain couples TRBV5-1 to TRBJ1-2, with D unclear. The germline V and J ends were trimmed by 4 bases and 1 base, with 14 bases remaining between them. Germline CDR1 is SGHRS and CDR2 is YFSETQ. The CDR3 is 15 residues long. The CDR3 bases are TGCGCCAGCAGCCCGAGTGGTAGCCTTAACTATGGCTACACCTTC. Translating gives CASSPSGSLNYGYTF.

The chain couples TRBV5-1 to TRBJ1-1, with no clear D. The CDR3 contains 13 residues. Germline V gene data show CDR1 as SGHRS and CDR2 as YFSETQ. The ends were cut back, 1 base at V and 2 bases at J, with 6 bases in the middle. The CDR3, as DNA: TGCGCCAGCAGCTTGCAGGACAACACTGAAGCTTTCTTT. Encoded protein: CASSLQDNTEAFF.

A few counts support this clonotype. The chain employs TRBV15 and TRBJ2-1, with 7 bases identical to TRBD2. The germline V gene has CDR1 LNHNV and CDR2 YYDKDF (reference sequence). V dropped 0 bases and J dropped 10; count of bases not matched to a gene: 12. CDR3 length equals 16 residues. This chain's CDR3 is CATSRDVKLAGGEQFF. Here the CDR3 DNA reads TGTGCCACCAGCAGAGATGTCAAACTAGCCGGGGGGGAGCAGTTCTTC.

This clonotype is medium-sized in the sample. The CDR3 DNA follows: TGTGCCAGCAGTCCCCGGGCCCAGAGACAGCCCCAGCATTTT. It translates to CASSPRAQRQPQHF. The chain has TRBV28 and TRBJ1-5; D is ambiguous. V lost 5 bases and J 7 bases, leaving 15 bases between the germline ends. The CDR3 totals 14 residues. Germline loops: CDR1 MDHEN, CDR2 SYDVKM.

This clonotype appeared many times. The V and J genes are TRBV6-2 or TRBV6-3 and TRBJ2-5; the D is unclear. V lost 2 bases, J lost 2 bases, and 6 bases lay in between. This CDR3 comprises 13 residues. Germline CDR1 MNHEY, CDR2 SVGEGT. The CDR3 DNA is TGTGCCAGCAGTTACCACGTTCAAGAGACCCAGTACTTC. Protein: CASSYHVQETQYF.

This clonotype came up many times. The CDR3 region has the DNA TGTGCCAGCAGCTCGAAACTAGGGGGTAGCCGAAGCTACGAGCAGTACTTC. It is translated as CASSSKLGGSRSYEQYF. This chain connects TRBV3-1 to TRBJ2-7, with D possibly being TRBD1 (6 bases). Germline loops: CDR1 LGHDT, CDR2 YNNKEL (reference sequence). The length of the CDR3 is 17 residues. V was pared by 5 bases and J by 3 bases, with 23 bases between.

This clonotype has only a few counts. J is TRBJ1-5 and V is TRBV27; the match to TRBD1 covers 9 bases. Looked up from germline, CDR1 is MNHEY and CDR2 is SMNVEV (reference sequence). Unmatched junction bases numbered 12, after V lost 6 bases and J lost 6 bases. This CDR3 has 16 amino acids. The CDR3 sequence is CASRGTGNPKSQPQHF. The CDR3 DNA reads as TGTGCCAGCAGGGGGACAGGGAATCCCAAAAGTCAGCCCCAGCATTTT.

This clonotype was found many times. The chain has TRBV29-1 and TRBJ2-4, with TRBD1 matching 8 bases. The V and J ends lost 4 bases and 7 bases, in that order; junction bases with no gene match: 9. Germline CDR1 is SQVTM and CDR2 is ANQGSEA. The CDR3 loop spans 14 amino acids. CDR3 coding DNA: TGCAGCGTTGGGGGCCCCCAGGGGGCGAACATTCAGTACTTC. Translating it yields CSVGGPQGANIQYF.

This clonotype came up a few times. The chain links TRBV30 to TRBJ2-3, with D unclear. Per germline, CDR1 GTSNPN and CDR2 SVGIG (reference sequence). CDR3 length equals 16 residues. Trimming took off 0 bases at V and 3 bases at J, with 16 bases between the two ends. The CDR3 reads CAWSVPHPGRTDTQYF. CDR3 DNA: TGTGCCTGGAGTGTACCCCACCCCGGACGGACAGATACGCAGTATTTT.